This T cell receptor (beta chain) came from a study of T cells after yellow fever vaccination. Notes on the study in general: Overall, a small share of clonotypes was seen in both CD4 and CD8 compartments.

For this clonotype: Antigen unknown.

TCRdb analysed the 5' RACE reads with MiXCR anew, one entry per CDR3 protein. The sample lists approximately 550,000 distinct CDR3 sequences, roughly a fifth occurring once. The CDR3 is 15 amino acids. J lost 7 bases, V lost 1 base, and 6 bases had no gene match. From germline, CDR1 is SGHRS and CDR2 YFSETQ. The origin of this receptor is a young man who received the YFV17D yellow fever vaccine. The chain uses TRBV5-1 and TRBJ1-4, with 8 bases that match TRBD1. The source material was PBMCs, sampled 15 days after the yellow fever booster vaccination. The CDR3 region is CASSLPRGLGEKLFF. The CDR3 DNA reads TGCGCCAGCAGCTTGCCCAGGGGGCTTGGTGAAAAACTGTTTTTT.